The 22 T cell receptor beta chains below were found in one sample sequenced in a study of OX40 agonist ivuxolimab in advanced cancers. The assay was immunoSEQ multiplex PCR, and TCRdb's table has in-frame clones only and misses some. The table shows about 79,000 clones, with around 90% occurring only once. Sequencing used CD4+ or CD8+ T cells sorted from blood, obtained in a trial of the OX40 agonist ivuxolimab. The receptor set was obtained from an adult with an advanced solid tumor such as melanoma, head and neck, liver or kidney cancer.

The genes are TRBV4-1 and TRBJ1-4, with D uncertain. Germline V gene lookup returns CDR1 MGHRA and CDR2 YSYEKL. The V end lost 3 bases, the J end lost 12 bases, and 11 bases lay between the germline ends. This CDR3 is 12 amino acids long. CDR3 DNA: TGCGCCAGCAGCCACTTAGACGGAGAACTGTTTTTT. It translates to CASSHLDGELFF.

The genes are TRBV4-1 and TRBJ1-2; tentative D call: TRBD1 (5 bases). With 2 bases removed from V and 6 bases from J, the gap between germline ends came to 16 bases. CDR3 length equals 15 residues. Per the germline V gene, CDR1 is MGHRA and CDR2 is YSYEKL. This chain's CDR3 is CASSQRQFSSHGYTF. In nucleotides, the CDR3 is TGCGCCAGCAGCCAAAGACAGTTTTCTTCTCATGGCTACACCTTC.

Only one count was recorded for this clone. The chain couples TRBV7-9 to TRBJ1-1; D is unclear. The germline V gene encodes CDR1 SEHNR and CDR2 FQNEAQ (reference sequence). The CDR3 is 12 residues long. V was clipped by 5 bases and J by 6 bases, with 10 bases between them. DNA of the CDR3: TGTGCCAGCAGCCGCACAGACTCTGAAGCTTTCTTT. Translated, it gives CASSRTDSEAFF. The complete variable domain, with remaining parts taken from reference TRBV7-9 and TRBJ1-1, reads DTGVSQNPRHKITKRGQNVTFRCDPISEHNRLYWYRQTLGQGPEFLTYFQNEAQLEKSRLLSDRFSAERPKGSFSTLEIQRTEQGDSAMYLCASSRTDSEAFFGQGTRLTVV.

The chain links TRBV5-5 to TRBJ2-1; D possibly uses TRBD1 or TRBD2 (6 bases each). Germline V gene data show CDR1 as SGHKS and CDR2 as YYEKEE (reference sequence). V was clipped by 6 bases and J by 8 bases, with 18 bases between them. The CDR3 covers 14 residues. This chain's CDR3 is CASTLWGAGDEQFF. The CDR3 coding sequence is TGTGCCAGCACCCTATGGGGGGCCGGGGATGAGCAGTTCTTC.

This clone was seen just once. V and J are TRBV27 and TRBJ1-1; perhaps TRBD1 as D (5 bases). The CDR3 length is 16 residues. CDR1 is MNHEY, CDR2 SMNVEV, per germline (reference sequence). The V and J ends lost 6 bases and 1 base respectively, with 18 bases between them. The CDR3 sequence: CASSKYAGTANTEAFF. Written as DNA, the CDR3 is TGTGCCAGCAGCAAATACGCCGGGACGGCGAACACTGAAGCTTTCTTT.

The J gene is TRBJ1-1, the V gene TRBV6-6, with 7 bases that match TRBD1. Germline V gene lookup returns CDR1 MNHNY and CDR2 SVGAGI (reference sequence). The CDR3 consists of 13 residues. The junction had 4 bases not matched to a gene; V was cut back by 4 bases and J by 5 bases. The CDR3 loop is CASSFQGGTEAFF. In nucleotides, the CDR3 is TGTGCCAGCAGTTTTCAGGGGGGGACTGAAGCTTTCTTT.

The V call is TRBV25-1, the J call TRBJ2-3; 9 nucleotides match TRBD1. J lost 2 bases, V lost 1 base, and 4 bases had no gene match. Germline CDR1 reads MGHDK; CDR2 reads SYGVNS. The CDR3 is 16 amino acids. The chain's CDR3 is CASSEWDRADTDTQYF. CDR3 DNA: TGTGCCAGCAGTGAATGGGACAGGGCCGACACAGATACGCAGTATTTT. Full variable domain (remainder filled in from reference TRBV25-1 and TRBJ2-3): EADIYQTPRYLVIGTGKKITLECSQTMGHDKMYWYQQDPGMELHLIHYSYGVNSTEKGDLSSESTVSRIRTEHFPLTLESARPSHTSQYLCASSEWDRADTDTQYFGPGTRLTVL.

This chain connects TRBV11-2 to TRBJ2-2, with a possible D match to TRBD2 (5 bases). The V gene's germline CDR1 is SGHAT and CDR2 FQNNGV. The germline V and J ends were trimmed by 1 base and 3 bases, with 12 bases remaining between them. The CDR3 is made up of 16 amino acids. CDR3 sequence: CASSLAAALDTGELFF. The CDR3 bases are TGTGCCAGCAGCTTAGCAGCGGCCCTTGACACCGGGGAGCTGTTTTTT.

In this sample, this clone turned up a few times. The V gene is TRBV27, the J gene TRBJ1-5; 8 bases fit TRBD1. Germline-derived CDR1 and CDR2 are MNHEY and SMNVEV (reference sequence). The ends lost 5 bases at V and 4 bases at J; junction bases unmatched: 7. This CDR3 has 15 residues. CDR3 sequence reads: CASSPGGLRNQPQHF. In DNA, the CDR3 is TGTGCCAGCAGTCCAGGGGGCCTACGGAATCAGCCCCAGCATTTT.

The chain joins TRBV5-1 to TRBJ1-2; D uncertain. The CDR3 spans 14 residues. The V gene's germline CDR1 is SGHRS and CDR2 YFSETQ. Deletions cut 3 bases from V and 2 bases from J, with 11 bases between. CDR3 sequence (DNA): TGCGCCAGCAGCTCCCCGGATCAGAACTATGGCTACACCTTC. Translating it yields CASSSPDQNYGYTF.

The genes are TRBV6-5 and TRBJ2-7; 7 bases line up with TRBD2. Germline V lookup: CDR1 MNHEY, CDR2 SVGAGI. This CDR3 spans 15 amino acids. V lost 0 bases to trimming and J lost 3 bases; unmatched junction nucleotides: 5. The CDR3 DNA sequence: TGTGCCAGCAGTTACTCTGGGGCGGGGGTCTACGAGCAGTACGTC. Protein product: CASSYSGAGVYEQYV.

The gene calls are TRBV7-3 and TRBJ2-1; no firm D call. Germline assignment: CDR1 SGHTA and CDR2 FQGTGA. There are 13 residues in the CDR3. Between the trimmed V and J ends, which lost 5 bases and 5 bases, there was a span of 10 bases. The CDR3 DNA reads TGTGCCAGCAGCCCATACTTAAACAATGAGCAGTTCTTC. Protein product: CASSPYLNNEQFF.

J is TRBJ2-1 and V is TRBV14; the D gene is possibly TRBD2 (5 bases). This CDR3 has 12 amino acids. The V gene lost 3 bases and the J gene lost 10 bases, with 10 bases spanning the gap. Germline lookup yields CDR1 SGHDN and CDR2 FVKESK. This CDR3 reads CASSHQRGEQFF. The CDR3 bases are TGTGCCAGCAGCCACCAACGCGGGGAGCAGTTCTTC. The entire variable domain, with the rest obtained from reference TRBV14 and TRBJ2-1, is as follows: EAGVTQFPSHSVIEKGQTVTLRCDPISGHDNLYWYRRVMGKEIKFLLHFVKESKQDESGMPNNRFLAERTGGTYSTLKVQPAELEDSGVYFCASSHQRGEQFFGPGTRLTVL.

The chain carries TRBV6-5 and TRBJ1-1; D gene unclear. Germline V gene lookup returns CDR1 MNHEY and CDR2 SVGAGI. Trimming left V 0 bases short and J 4 bases short, with 12 bases between. The CDR3 is 15 amino acids. CDR3 sequence: CASSYSTGESTEAFF. CDR3 in DNA: TGTGCCAGCAGTTACTCGACTGGGGAGAGCACTGAAGCTTTCTTT.

This chain connects TRBV2 to TRBJ2-5; a weak D match, TRBD2 (6 bases). The CDR3 consists of 16 residues. Germline-derived CDR1 and CDR2 are SNHLY and FYNNEI. Trimming stripped 7 bases from V and 2 bases from J, with 20 bases between. CDR3 sequence reads: CASTPGAAGIQETQYF. Here the CDR3 DNA reads TGTGCCAGCACTCCTGGGGCGGCGGGAATACAAGAGACCCAGTACTTC.

A single count supports this clone. This chain links TRBV30 with TRBJ2-7, with 9 bases identical to TRBD1. V gave up 1 base and J gave up 7 bases; unmatched junction bases: 5. Germline CDR1 and CDR2: GTSNPN and SVGIG (reference sequence). This CDR3 is 13 amino acids long. CDR3 nucleotide sequence: TGTGCCTGGAGTGGACAGGGGGAGGGGGAGCAGTACTTC. Translated: CAWSGQGEGEQYF.

The V gene is TRBV29-1, the J gene TRBJ1-4; no clear D gene. Trimming shortened V by 7 bases and J by 7 bases, and 19 bases separated the two germline ends. The CDR3 has 14 amino acids. Germline V gene lookup returns CDR1 SQVTM and CDR2 ANQGSEA. CDR3 in DNA: TGCAGCGCAATCCACACTAACGAGGGTGAAAAACTGTTTTTT. Protein sequence: CSAIHTNEGEKLFF.

This chain joins TRBV2 and TRBJ1-1; D not certain. Trimming left V 7 bases short and J 5 bases short, with 14 bases between. Looked up from germline, CDR1 is SNHLY and CDR2 is FYNNEI. CDR3 length: 13 residues. The CDR3 bases are TGTGCCAGCATAGCGGCCTTGGTGACTGAAGCTTTCTTT. It is translated as CASIAALVTEAFF.

In nucleotides, the CDR3 is TGTGCCAGCAGCTTCGCAGGGGTTGGGGAAAAACTGTTTTTT. It yields the protein CASSFAGVGEKLFF. The rearrangement links TRBV7-9 to TRBJ1-4, with D possibly being TRBD1 (6 bases). The CDR3 has 14 amino acids. Germline V gives CDR1 SEHNR, CDR2 FQNEAQ (reference sequence). Trimming took 3 bases from V and 8 from J, leaving 13 bases between them. Looking up the rest from reference TRBV7-9 and TRBJ1-4 gives the full variable domain: DTGVSQNPRHKITKRGQNVTFRCDPISEHNRLYWYRQTLGQGPEFLTYFQNEAQLEKSRLLSDRFSAERPKGSFSTLEIQRTEQGDSAMYLCASSFAGVGEKLFFGSGTQLSVL.

This clone was detected once. J is TRBJ1-5 and V is TRBV27; 7 nucleotides align to TRBD1. The CDR3 spans 15 residues. The germline gives CDR1 MNHEY, CDR2 SMNVEV (reference sequence). J lost 7 bases, V lost 6 bases, and 12 bases had no gene match. The CDR3 DNA reads as TGTGCCAGCAGACCCGACGACAGGGTGGGGCAGCCCCAGCATTTT. It encodes CASRPDDRVGQPQHF.

This chain joins TRBV15 and TRBJ1-1, with D possibly TRBD1 on 6 matching bases. V was cut by 3 bases and J by 1 base, with 9 bases left in between. CDR1 and CDR2 (germline): LNHNV, YYDKDF (reference sequence). The CDR3 has 14 residues. As DNA, the CDR3 is TGTGCCACCAGCAGGGGACAACAGAACACTGAAGCTTTCTTT. The encoded protein is CATSRGQQNTEAFF.

J is TRBJ2-1 and V is TRBV5-1; 7 positions match TRBD1. V dropped 3 bases and J dropped 7; count of bases not matched to a gene: 10. Per the germline V gene, CDR1 is SGHRS and CDR2 is YFSETQ. The CDR3 length is 15 residues. The CDR3 region is CASSSETGILNEQFF. The CDR3 coding sequence is TGCGCCAGCAGCTCGGAGACAGGGATCTTAAATGAGCAGTTCTTC.